These T cell receptor beta chains were read from a single sample in a study of spatial heterogeneity in lung cancer. From the 5' RACE reads, TCRdb called clonotypes with MiXCR, one entry per CDR3 protein. This sample carries 51,000 or so distinct CDR3 sequences, roughly 7.4% of them seen once, and the ten largest clones take approximately 40%. Sequences were derived from PBMCs, sampled at follow-up. These receptors originate from a female donor with early-stage non-small cell lung cancer. CDR3s include the opening cysteine and the closing phenylalanine or tryptophan. A D gene is named only where the DNA matches it firmly. Size is stated for part of the rows, as once, few or many counts, or as a class when the clone is expanded.

v_gene: TRBV6-2/TRBV6-3; d_gene: NA; abundance: many; j_gene: TRBJ2-2; CDR3aa: CATRGTANTGELFF; CDR3nt: TGTGCCACCCGTGGGACTGCGAACACCGGGGAGCTGTTTTTT
v_gene: TRBV20-1; d_gene: TRBD2; abundance: many; j_gene: TRBJ2-4; CDR3aa: CSARVPPGRDIQYF; CDR3nt: TGCAGTGCTAGAGTCCCCCCAGGGAGGGACATTCAGTACTTC
v_gene: TRBV7-9; d_gene: NA; abundance: few; j_gene: TRBJ1-2; CDR3aa: CASSTWTNYGYTF; CDR3nt: TGTGCCAGCAGCACCTGGACGAACTATGGCTACACCTTC
v_gene: TRBV5-1; d_gene: NA; abundance: NA; j_gene: TRBJ2-2; CDR3aa: CASSFGDNTGELFF; CDR3nt: TGCGCCAGCAGCTTTGGGGACAACACCGGGGAGCTGTTTTTT
v_gene: TRBV28; d_gene: TRBD1; abundance: many; j_gene: TRBJ1-1; CDR3aa: CASSFPGGRGAFF; CDR3nt: TGTGCCAGCAGTTTTCCAGGGGGCCGCGGAGCTTTCTTT
v_gene: TRBV5-1; d_gene: NA; abundance: many; j_gene: TRBJ1-1; CDR3aa: CASRPREGTEAFF; CDR3nt: TGCGCCAGCCGCCCCCGGGAGGGCACTGAAGCTTTCTTT
v_gene: TRBV6-2/TRBV6-3; d_gene: TRBD2; abundance: many; j_gene: TRBJ2-7; CDR3aa: CASSPRGGRSYEQYF; CDR3nt: TGTGCCAGCAGCCCCCGGGGGGGCCGATCCTACGAGCAGTACTTC
v_gene: TRBV2; d_gene: NA; abundance: many; j_gene: TRBJ1-5; CDR3aa: CASKGEGQPQHF; CDR3nt: TGTGCCAGCAAAGGGGAGGGTCAGCCCCAGCATTTT
v_gene: TRBV7-9; d_gene: NA; abundance: many; j_gene: TRBJ1-2; CDR3aa: CASSERLGYTF; CDR3nt: TGTGCCAGCAGCGAGCGATTGGGCTACACCTTC
v_gene: TRBV4-1; d_gene: NA; abundance: NA; j_gene: TRBJ2-3; CDR3aa: CASSQEVLEVPDTQYF; CDR3nt: TGCGCCAGCAGCCAAGAAGTCCTAGAGGTCCCAGATACGCAGTATTTT
v_gene: TRBV29-1; d_gene: NA; abundance: medium-sized; j_gene: TRBJ2-4; CDR3aa: CSVGPADIQYF; CDR3nt: TGCAGCGTCGGTCCCGCGGACATTCAGTACTTC
v_gene: TRBV5-4; d_gene: NA; abundance: many; j_gene: TRBJ2-3; CDR3aa: CASSSVKGPGTDTQYF; CDR3nt: TGTGCCAGCAGCTCGGTCAAGGGGCCCGGCACAGATACGCAGTATTTT
v_gene: TRBV30; d_gene: NA; abundance: many; j_gene: TRBJ1-2; CDR3aa: CACPSKGDGYTF; CDR3nt: TGTGCCTGCCCTTCGAAGGGCGACGGCTACACCTTC
v_gene: TRBV24-1; d_gene: TRBD1; abundance: many; j_gene: TRBJ1-5; CDR3aa: CATLDRDSNQPQHF; CDR3nt: TGTGCCACCCTGGACAGGGATAGCAATCAGCCCCAGCATTTT
v_gene: TRBV2; d_gene: TRBD1; abundance: many; j_gene: TRBJ2-3; CDR3aa: CASRGQGALTDTQYF; CDR3nt: TGTGCCAGCAGAGGACAGGGGGCGCTCACAGATACGCAGTATTTT
v_gene: TRBV2; d_gene: NA; abundance: NA; j_gene: TRBJ1-6; CDR3aa: CASSPEPTGSYNSPLHF; CDR3nt: TGTGCCAGCAGCCCGGAACCGACGGGCTCCTATAATTCACCCCTCCACTTT
v_gene: TRBV7-2; d_gene: TRBD1; abundance: many; j_gene: TRBJ2-5; CDR3aa: CASSLAGQGETQYF; CDR3nt: TGTGCCAGCAGCTTAGCCGGACAGGGTGAGACCCAGTACTTC
v_gene: TRBV7-2; d_gene: TRBD1; abundance: NA; j_gene: TRBJ1-1; CDR3aa: CASSLRTGGTEAFF; CDR3nt: TGTGCCAGCAGCTTACGGACAGGGGGGACTGAAGCTTTCTTT
v_gene: TRBV20-1; d_gene: NA; abundance: NA; j_gene: TRBJ1-6; CDR3aa: CSARSSYNSPLHF; CDR3nt: TGCAGTGCTAGGAGCTCCTATAATTCACCCCTCCACTTT
v_gene: TRBV7-3; d_gene: NA; abundance: many; j_gene: TRBJ2-5; CDR3aa: CASSTSSQETQYF; CDR3nt: TGTGCCAGCAGTACTAGCTCCCAAGAGACCCAGTACTTC
v_gene: TRBV18; d_gene: NA; abundance: many; j_gene: TRBJ1-2; CDR3aa: CASRLDTASYGYTF; CDR3nt: TGTGCCAGCCGCCTGGACACCGCCTCCTATGGCTACACCTTC
v_gene: TRBV6-1; d_gene: NA; abundance: many; j_gene: TRBJ1-5; CDR3aa: CASSEAHFFSNQPQHF; CDR3nt: TGTGCCAGCAGTGAAGCGCACTTCTTTAGCAATCAGCCCCAGCATTTT
v_gene: TRBV20-1; d_gene: TRBD1; abundance: few; j_gene: TRBJ1-2; CDR3aa: CSARDPNRGQDGYTF; CDR3nt: TGCAGTGCTAGAGATCCGAACAGGGGCCAGGATGGCTACACCTTC